This is a list of T cell receptor beta chains from one sample in a study of cytomegalovirus exposure and HLA in healthy donors. Assay: immunoSEQ multiplex PCR; the TCRdb copy retains only in-frame clones and omits some. This table holds about 130,000 clones, roughly 82% found once. Sequenced input: PBMCs. The receptors were gathered from a male donor in good health and CMV-seropositive. CDR3s leave out the opening cysteine and the closing phenylalanine or tryptophan.

TRBV28	TRBJ2-4	ATEEATSGPNIQY
TRBV7-2	TRBJ1-1	ASSSGLGGNTEAF
TRBV28	TRBJ2-1	ASRRYRSYNEQF
TRBV6-1	TRBJ2-2	ASLQGAGTGELF
TRBV5-6	TRBJ1-1	ASSLGGGAEAF
TRBV5-1	TRBJ2-1	ASSLDTTGQAYNEQF
TRBV7-8	TRBJ1-1	ASSLEEWNTEAF
TRBV7-7	TRBJ2-3	ASSLGTSGSTDTQY
TRBV19	TRBJ2-7	ASSTRDSYEQY
TRBV5-5	TRBJ2-7	ASSSPGLALHEQY
TRBV11-3	TRBJ2-3	ASSSTSTDTQY
TRBV30	TRBJ2-6	AWGVASGANGLT
TRBV15	TRBJ2-3	ATSRDRGDTTDTQY
TRBV6-1	TRBJ1-1	ASRGGGTEAF
TRBV7-9	TRBJ2-5	SSSSREGDPVFEETQY
TRBV5-1	TRBJ2-3	ASSPGLYGTDTQY
TRBV7-7	TRBJ2-5	ASSLRGGRRETQY
TRBV7-9	NA	ASSIQGSEQF
TRBV30	TRBJ2-1	AWGRNLYNEQF
TRBV29-1	TRBJ1-2	SVEAPGRFPLGDT
TRBV5-1	TRBJ2-5	ASSLMAAGGIQETQY
TRBV7-9	TRBJ2-1	ASSLGSRSGVNEQF
TRBV6-1	TRBJ1-5	ASSVDRGLVQPQH
TRBV5-1	TRBJ1-1	ASTGSRVTEAF
TRBV7-9	TRBJ2-7	ASSFQGLALDEQY
TRBV9	TRBJ1-3	ASSATTGAGNTIY
TRBV6-6	TRBJ2-1	ASSSLADPYNEQF
TRBV5-1	TRBJ1-6	ASSSGQNNSPLH
TRBV6-1	TRBJ2-7	ASNRLGGDHEQY
TRBV6-5	TRBJ1-1	ASSYRGRNTEAF
TRBV27	TRBJ2-1	ASTNGGSPHYNEQF
TRBV29-1	TRBJ2-2	SVGGGLAGGLTGELF
TRBV6-6	TRBJ1-1	ATLGQGNTEAF
TRBV2	TRBJ2-7	ASSGQGVNEQY